The rows below give T cell receptor beta chains drawn from one sample of a study of T cell responses to AZD1222 COVID-19 vaccine. TCRdb keeps only in-frame clones here, not all; method: immunoSEQ multiplex PCR. Here the sample spans around 100,000 clones, 70% to 90% being singletons. Here the sequenced sample was peripheral blood, taken on day 0 of AZD1222 vaccination. Every receptor here comes from an adult in good health. Both conserved end residues are part of each CDR3.

V gene	CDR3 protein
TRBV10-3	CAISESLAVNEQFF
TRBV7-3	CASQGNTGELFF
TRBV5-5	CASSGGGWGGYTF
TRBV18	CASSPGDYGYTF
TRBV6-4	CASRRGPNYGYTF
TRBV6-1	CASSEGNKNIQYF
TRBV7-8	CASSSRWGSTDTQYF
TRBV19	CASSLGQGNTEAFF
TRBV11-2	CASSNRRTEAFF
TRBV7-9	CASSPPRLQETQYF
TRBV4-3	CASSRDFPNTGELFF
TRBV15	CATSRGALTSPYSNQPQHF
TRBV28	CASSRGGSNYEQYF
TRBV4-3	CASSQEDRLAAGDTQYF
TRBV6-5	CASSYTGLQNSPLHF
TRBV25-1	CASSPLGQGNTEAFF
TRBV6-5	CASSRQNTEAFF
TRBV28	CASSPQGAADYEQYF
TRBV7-2	CASSLGWSSGGGETQYF
TRBV6-2/TRBV6-3	CASSYSRGQLEKLFF
TRBV6-5	CASTRGPDSPLHF
TRBV5-1	CASRMNPDRVDQPQHF
TRBV12-3/TRBV12-4	CASSTDRGETQYF
TRBV5-4	CASSSWTGLNTEAFF
TRBV19	CASSITTGQGSYEQYF
TRBV5-1	CASSLVEGQDTQYF
TRBV19	CASSKGWANTGELFF
TRBV11-1	CASSLQGAYTEAFF
TRBV27	CASSGGEGAPTYNEQFF
TRBV9	CASSGGMNTEAFF
TRBV6-1	CASSEGRYGYTF
TRBV19	CASSRVLEETQYF
TRBV9	CASSPWTGQAFF
TRBV18	CASSPPGVSTYEQYF
TRBV3-1/TRBV3-2	CASSTSGGAYNEQFF
TRBV7-2	CASSLALREAGANVLTF
TRBV15	CATSRQTGSHEQYF
TRBV2	CASSESLAVDEQFF
TRBV7-9	CASSFHGQGPNYEQYF